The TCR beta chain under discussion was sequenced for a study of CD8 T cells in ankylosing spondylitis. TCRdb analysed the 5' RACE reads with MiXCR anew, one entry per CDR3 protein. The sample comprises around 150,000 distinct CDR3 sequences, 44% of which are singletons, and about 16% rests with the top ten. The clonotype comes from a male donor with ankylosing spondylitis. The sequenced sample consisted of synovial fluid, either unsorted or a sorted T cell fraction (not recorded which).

CDR3 bases: TGTGCCAGCAGTTTCGGACAGGTCGAGCAGTACTTC. The encoded protein is CASSFGQVEQYF. The V gene is TRBV12-3 or TRBV12-4, the J gene TRBJ2-7; 7 bases fit TRBD1. V was clipped by 3 bases and J by 6 bases; unmatched bases: 2. The CDR3 is made up of 12 amino acids.